Below, 30 T cell receptor beta chains from the same sample are listed, as sequenced in a study of vaccination and CD4 T cells after COVID-19. Oncomine TCR Beta short-read sequencing was applied to DNA from cultured CD4+ T cells. TCRdb called the PCR reads again in MiXCR, with one record for every CDR3 protein. The top ten hold roughly 14% of the sample, which has under 20,000 distinct CDR3 sequences, 38% seen once. Regarding treatment: approximately nine-day PBMC culture with coronavirus spike peptide pools or control peptides (ViraFEST assay). Their cognate antigens are unknown. Input material: cultured CD4+ T cells from blood. All receptors come from a human donor with COVID-19.

The chain employs TRBV5-3 and TRBJ1-5; D ambiguous. TRBV5-3 is marked as an open reading frame, function uncertain. The CDR3 is made up of 16 amino acids. V was pared by 8 bases and J by 2 bases, with 20 bases between. CDR3: CASSPGRTAGNQPQHF. DNA for the CDR3: TGTGCCAGCAGCCCTGGCAGGACGGCAGGCAATCAGCCCCAGCATTTT.

The chain uses TRBV12-5 and TRBJ2-5; a possible D gene is TRBD1 (5 bases). Germline-derived CDR1 and CDR2 are LGHNT and FRNRAP. There are 16 residues in the CDR3. The V end lost 5 bases, the J end lost 5 bases, and 21 bases lay between the germline ends. CDR3 DNA: TGTGCTAGTGGTCCCCAACGCCAGGGTGGCGGTGAGACCCAGTACTTC. Translation: CASGPQRQGGGETQYF.

This clonotype was observed a handful of times. The chain recombines TRBV6-1 with TRBJ2-5; 13 bases fit TRBD2. The CDR3 contains 16 residues. CDR1 MNHNS and CDR2 SASEGT come from the germline V gene. The trim removed 1 base at V and 7 bases at J, leaving 6 bases unmatched. In DNA form, the CDR3 reads TGTGCCAGCAGTGAAGGGACTAGCGGGGGCGGGGGGACCCAGTACTTC. Encoded protein: CASSEGTSGGGGTQYF.

This clonotype was counted a few times. V usage is TRBV19 and J usage is TRBJ1-2; perhaps TRBD1 as D (6 bases). Between the trimmed V and J ends, which lost 3 bases and 5 bases, there was a span of 28 bases. The length of the CDR3 is 19 residues. Germline V gene sequence: CDR1 LNHDA, CDR2 SQIVND (reference sequence). CDR3 sequence reads: CASSISELALGAAVYGYTF. DNA of the CDR3: TGTGCCAGTAGTATTTCGGAATTGGCTTTGGGGGCAGCAGTGTATGGCTACACCTTC.

This clonotype was recorded a few times. The rearrangement links TRBV5-1 to TRBJ2-3; no definite D call. Germline lookup yields CDR1 SGHRS and CDR2 YFSETQ. Deletions cut 0 bases from V and 6 bases from J, with 17 bases between. The length of the CDR3 is 16 residues. The CDR3 region is CASSLGVTTETDTQYF. The CDR3 coding sequence is TGCGCCAGCAGCTTGGGGGTTACCACAGAGACGGATACGCAGTATTTT.

The chain uses TRBV10-3 and TRBJ2-7, with D tentatively TRBD1 (6 bases). Germline CDR1 reads ENHRY; CDR2 reads SYGVKD. The CDR3 runs 13 residues. V lost 3 bases, J lost 0 bases, and 6 bases lay in between. CDR3 nucleotides: TGTGCCATCAGTGACAGGGGCTCCTACGAGCAGTACTTC. Amino acids: CAISDRGSYEQYF.

This clonotype was counted a few times. The rearrangement uses TRBV15 and TRBJ1-6, with no clear D. The CDR3 consists of 16 residues. Germline assignment: CDR1 LNHNV and CDR2 YYDKDF (reference sequence). V lost 1 base and J lost 7, with 14 bases in between. CDR3 sequence: CATSRGEGSGNSPLHF. CDR3 DNA: TGTGCCACCAGCAGAGGTGAAGGATCGGGAAATTCACCCCTCCACTTT.

This clonotype was seen only a few times. CDR3 loop: CASSADGNYGYTF. CDR3 nucleotides: TGTGCCAGCAGCGCTGACGGGAACTATGGCTACACCTTC. The chain recombines TRBV7-4 with TRBJ1-2, with D unresolved. CDR3 length equals 13 residues. Deletions cut 5 bases from V and 2 bases from J, with 9 bases between. Germline V gene sequence: CDR1 SGHVT, CDR2 SQSDAQ.

This rearrangement joins TRBV6-1 to TRBJ2-5; 9 bases agree with TRBD1. V was clipped by 10 bases and J by 4 bases; unmatched bases: 4. The germline CDR1 and CDR2 sequences are MNHNS and SASEGT. The CDR3 extends over 12 amino acids. CDR3 bases: TGTGCCATGGACAGGGGTGGAGAGACCCAGTACTTC. It codes for CAMDRGGETQYF.

This clonotype was counted once. This chain connects TRBV7-9 to TRBJ2-7, with 7 bases that match TRBD1. The CDR3 extends over 13 amino acids. J was trimmed by 6 bases and V by 1 base; bases with no gene match: 3. Germline V gene lookup returns CDR1 SEHNR and CDR2 FQNEAQ (reference sequence). The CDR3 nucleotides are TGTGCCAGCAGCTTAGAAGGGGGCCGCGAGCAGTACTTC. Translating it yields CASSLEGGREQYF. The full variable domain, completed using reference TRBV7-9 and TRBJ2-7, is DTGVSQNPRHKITKRGQNVTFRCDPISEHNRLYWYRQTLGQGPEFLTYFQNEAQLEKSRLLSDRFSAERPKGSFSTLEIQRTEQGDSAMYLCASSLEGGREQYFGPGTRLTVT.

This clonotype was picked up a small number of times. The chain is built from TRBV6-1 and TRBJ1-1; possibly TRBD1 for D (6 bases). V was trimmed by 8 bases and J by 1 base, leaving 20 bases between them. The CDR3 covers 16 residues. Germline assignment: CDR1 MNHNS and CDR2 SASEGT. The CDR3 sequence is CASVGRGAGANTEAFF. DNA of the CDR3: TGTGCCAGCGTCGGTCGGGGGGCGGGGGCGAACACTGAAGCTTTCTTT.

The chain combines TRBV19 with TRBJ2-3, with TRBD1 matching over 8 bases. Germline V gene data show CDR1 as LNHDA and CDR2 as SQIVND (reference sequence). J was trimmed by 3 bases and V by 9 bases; bases with no gene match: 17. The CDR3 spans 17 residues. The CDR3 sequence: CASSGRGPMGLTDTQYF. CDR3 in DNA: TGTGCCAGCTCGGGCAGGGGGCCTATGGGTCTTACAGATACGCAGTATTTT.

J is TRBJ2-4 and V is TRBV28; TRBD1 matches at 7 bases. The CDR3 runs 14 residues. The V gene end was trimmed by 5 bases and the J gene end by 6 bases; junction bases not matched to a gene: 7. CDR1 MDHEN and CDR2 SYDVKM come from the germline V gene. In DNA, the CDR3 is TGTGCCAGCAGTAGAGGGACAGTCGGAAACATTCAGTACTTC. Its translation is CASSRGTVGNIQYF.

This clonotype was seen only a few times. The chain combines TRBV30 with TRBJ2-2, with D perhaps given as TRBD1 or TRBD2 (5 bases each). Germline CDR1 reads GTSNPN; CDR2 reads SVGIG (reference sequence). The CDR3 has 16 amino acids. V was pared by 0 bases and J by 2 bases, with 13 bases between. CDR3 DNA sequence: TGTGCCTGGAGTGTACCGGGGCAGGGAAACACCGGGGAGCTGTTTTTT. Translating it yields CAWSVPGQGNTGELFF.

The rearrangement links TRBV5-8 to TRBJ2-5; TRBD1 matches at 7 bases. The ends lost 0 bases at V and 2 bases at J; junction bases unmatched: 4. The CDR3 is 15 residues long. Germline V lookup: CDR1 SGHTS, CDR2 YDEGEE. The CDR3 sequence is CASSLATTGQETQYF. The CDR3 nucleotides read TGTGCCAGCAGCTTGGCAACGACAGGGCAAGAGACCCAGTACTTC. The full variable domain, in which reference TRBV5-8 and TRBJ2-5 provide the parts outside the CDR3, is EAGVTQSPTHLIKTRGQQATLRCSPISGHTSVYWYQQALGLGLQFLLWYDEGEERNRGNFPPRFSGRQFPNYSSELNVNALELEDSALYLCASSLATTGQETQYFGPGTRLLVL.

This clonotype was recorded a few times. The V call is TRBV10-1, the J call TRBJ2-1, with D perhaps TRBD1 or TRBD2 (6 bases each). Germline CDR1 is WNHNN and CDR2 is SYGVQD (reference sequence). Trimming pared 4 bases from V and 5 bases from J, leaving 21 bases between. The CDR3 is 17 amino acids. CDR3 DNA: TGCGCCAGCAGTGGCCACCTCGAGGGGGGAACTCACAATGAGCAGTTCTTC. Translation gives CASSGHLEGGTHNEQFF.

This clonotype is medium-sized. The chain links TRBV6-2 or TRBV6-3 to TRBJ1-3; D unclear. Trimming pared 2 bases from V and 2 bases from J, leaving 7 bases between. Germline CDR1 MNHEY, CDR2 SVGEGT. The CDR3 loop spans 14 amino acids. This CDR3 is CASSYRGAGNTIYF. CDR3 bases: TGTGCCAGCAGTTACCGTGGGGCTGGAAACACCATATATTTT.

This clonotype occurred a few times. The rearrangement joins TRBV11-2 to TRBJ1-5; D is ambiguous. Germline V gene data show CDR1 as SGHAT and CDR2 as FQNNGV. The V and J ends lost 0 bases and 4 bases respectively, with 7 bases between them. The CDR3 runs to 14 residues. The chain's CDR3 is CASSLETANQPQHF. The CDR3 coding sequence is TGTGCCAGCAGCTTAGAAACGGCAAATCAGCCCCAGCATTTT.

A few counts support this clonotype. A read error may produce the germline difference seen at one junction end. The CDR3 reads CASSLSGGTEAFF. As DNA, the CDR3 is TGTGCTAGCAGCTTATCTGGGGGGACTGAAGCTTTCTTT. J is TRBJ1-1 and V is TRBV7-7, with D tentatively TRBD1 (5 bases). Germline V CDR1 and CDR2: SSHAT, FNYEAQ (reference sequence). The length of the CDR3 is 13 residues.

This clonotype was observed a handful of times. This chain uses TRBV11-3 with TRBJ1-2; 8 bases are shared with TRBD1. This CDR3 is built from 15 residues. The germline gives CDR1 SGHNT, CDR2 YENEEA. The ends lost 2 bases at V and 0 bases at J; junction bases unmatched: 2. CDR3 loop: CASSLIQGANYGYTF. As DNA, the CDR3 is TGTGCCAGCAGCTTAATACAGGGGGCTAACTATGGCTACACCTTC. The full variable domain, its missing parts supplied by reference TRBV11-3 and TRBJ1-2, is EAGVVQSPRYKIIEKKQPVAFWCNPISGHNTLYWYLQNLGQGPELLIRYENEEAVDDSQLPKDRFSAERLKGVDSTLKIQPAELGDSAVYLCASSLIQGANYGYTFGSGTRLTVV.

The chain combines TRBV29-1 with TRBJ1-4; 7 bases map to TRBD1. Losses at the gene ends were 7 bases for V and 0 bases for J; bases not matched to a gene: 8. CDR1 is SQVTM, CDR2 ANQGSEA, per germline. CDR3 length: 15 residues. The chain's CDR3 is CSAKTGAATNEKLFF. The DNA of the CDR3 is TGCAGCGCAAAAACAGGGGCGGCAACTAATGAAAAACTGTTTTTT.

The DNA for the CDR3 is TGTGCCAGCAGCTTTAAAGAGACCCAGTACTTC. Amino acids: CASSFKETQYF. The rearrangement uses TRBV5-4 and TRBJ2-5; D unclear. CDR1 is SGHNT and CDR2 is YYREEE in the germline V gene (reference sequence). This CDR3 is 11 amino acids long. V was clipped by 2 bases and J by 3 bases, with 2 bases between them.

The V call is TRBV2, the J call TRBJ2-7; D is uncertain. V shed 3 bases and J shed 2 bases, with 8 bases lying between them. Germline CDR1 is SNHLY and CDR2 is FYNNEI. The CDR3 sequence is 13 residues long. CDR3: CASSEGRTYEQYF. In DNA form, the CDR3 reads TGTGCCAGCAGTGAGGGCAGAACCTACGAGCAGTACTTC.

V gene TRBV21-1 combines with J gene TRBJ2-2; the D call in the table, TRBD1, was not verified against the DNA. TRBV21-1 is flagged as a pseudogene. This CDR3 has 15 amino acids. The CDR3 DNA reads TGTGCCAGCAGCAAAGTTCGGGGGCGAGGCGGGGAGCTGTTTTTT. Protein product: CASSKVRGRGGELFF.

By share, this clonotype counts as medium-sized. The chain has TRBV6-2 or TRBV6-3 and TRBJ2-2; D is unclear. Trimming left V 5 bases short and J 8 bases short, with 6 bases between. Germline V CDR1 and CDR2: MNHEY, SVGEGT. This CDR3 has 11 amino acids. The CDR3 protein is CASSAIGELFF. CDR3 DNA sequence: TGTGCCAGCAGTGCCATAGGGGAGCTGTTTTTT.

The chain joins TRBV7-9 to TRBJ2-2, with 7 positions matching TRBD1. CDR1 and CDR2 (germline): SEHNR, FQNEAQ (reference sequence). After removal of 0 bases from V and 4 bases from J, the junction contained 5 bases not matched to a gene. This CDR3 has 16 residues. CDR3 protein: CASSLAGSGGTGELFF. DNA of the CDR3: TGTGCCAGCAGCTTAGCTGGGTCAGGGGGCACCGGGGAGCTGTTTTTT.

This clonotype came up a few times. The J gene is TRBJ1-6, the V gene TRBV20-1, with D possibly TRBD1 on 5 matching bases. V lost 3 bases and J 7 bases, leaving 10 bases between the germline ends. The germline CDR1 and CDR2 sequences are DFQATT and SNEGSKA (reference sequence). The CDR3 has 13 residues. CDR3 sequence reads: CSASSRDNSPLHF. In nucleotides, the CDR3 is TGCAGTGCTAGTAGCAGGGACAATTCACCCCTCCACTTT.

The gene calls are TRBV6-5 and TRBJ2-2; 8 bases map to TRBD1. This CDR3 has 16 residues. With 4 bases clipped from V and 5 bases from J, the junction kept 9 bases outside the gene matches. The germline V gene has CDR1 MNHEY and CDR2 SVGAGI. CDR3 in DNA: TGTGCCAGCAGTTCGAAAGACAGGGGACGTACCGGGGAGCTGTTTTTT. Translation gives CASSSKDRGRTGELFF.

On this clonotype itself: Compared with germline, one end of the junction differs, possibly owing to a read error. The chain has TRBV7-2 and TRBJ2-7; either TRBD1 or TRBD2 may fit D (5 bases each). CDR1 and CDR2 from the germline V gene are SGHTA and FQGNSA. The CDR3 loop spans 13 amino acids. The CDR3 protein is CASSVQGQREPYF. In DNA, the CDR3 is TGTGCCAGCAGCGTTCAGGGTCAGAGGGAGCCGTACTTC.

This chain uses TRBV27 with TRBJ1-4, with 7 bases that match TRBD1. The CDR3 is 15 residues long. Germline lookup yields CDR1 MNHEY and CDR2 SMNVEV (reference sequence). V lost 3 bases, J lost 7 bases, and 8 bases stayed unmatched. CDR3 in DNA: TGTGCCAGCAGTTTGCGACAGGGACCTCGTGAAAAACTGTTTTTT. It codes for CASSLRQGPREKLFF.